This TCR beta chain was obtained from a study of blood T cell repertoires in COVID-19. As handled by the study authors: Estimation of nucleated cell counts relied on the amplification of reference gene primers. This table comes from immunoSEQ multiplex PCR, and its TCRdb copy is limited to in-frame clones, with some not included. D and trimming were read from the DNA, whereas the V and J calls and clone size are those reported in that table. The profile shows 250,000 to 400,000 clones, 90% of them singletons. The V segment lost 6 bases and the J segment 9 bases; nucleotides outside the gene matches: 11. Germline V gives CDR1 MNHEY, CDR2 SVGAGI. There are 15 residues in the CDR3.

This TCR was recovered from a young woman with COVID-19, enrolled during active disease. The chain employs TRBV6-5 and TRBJ2-4; 10 bases map to TRBD1. The specimen sequenced was peripheral blood. The CDR3 loop reads CASSVRQGAESIQYF. The CDR3, as DNA: TGTGCCAGCAGCGTTAGACAGGGGGCCGAATCCATTCAGTACTTC.